The rows below give T cell receptor beta chains drawn from one sample of a study of cytomegalovirus exposure and HLA in healthy donors. The protocol was immunoSEQ multiplex PCR, while the TCRdb copy is restricted to in-frame clones and leaves out a portion. Among some 170,000 clones listed, about four fifths were seen once. Sequenced: PBMCs. Receptor source: a female donor in good health and CMV-seronegative. Both conserved end residues are trimmed from each CDR3.

J | V | CDR3
TRBJ2-1 | TRBV28 | ASSFSRLAPRLSSYNEQF
TRBJ2-5 | TRBV5-1 | ASSLLSGGGETQY
TRBJ1-5 | TRBV6-5 | ASSGGSNQPQH
TRBJ2-4 | TRBV2 | ASSPTSGAGNIQY
TRBJ2-2 | TRBV7-8 | ASSLYSGTGNTGELF
TRBJ2-7 | TRBV11-2 | ASSLGREYEQY
TRBJ1-1 | TRBV19 | ASSLEGTEAF
TRBJ2-5 | TRBV4-2 | ASSHPGTGDQETQY
TRBJ2-7 | TRBV18 | ASSPPSAYEQY
TRBJ1-5 | TRBV2 | ASRLDFVAQH
TRBJ2-1 | TRBV19 | ASSIDLLAASVEYNEQF
TRBJ2-1 | TRBV10-3 | AISDSRDEQF
TRBJ2-7 | TRBV9 | ASSDSDRGHEQY
TRBJ2-7 | TRBV11-1 | ASSPTSGTPYEQY
TRBJ2-7 | TRBV10-3 | AISERVADEQY
TRBJ1-2 | TRBV7-6 | ASSLAETGNGYT